This is a list of T cell receptor beta chains from one sample in a study of shared clonotypes between healthy human individuals. Here immunoSEQ multiplex PCR was the method, and the copy in TCRdb shows in-frame clones only, minus some. Of 550,000 to 650,000 clones detected, approximately 96% appear once; the ten largest clones hold 0.11%. The sample was naive CD8+ T cells sorted from blood. These receptors all stem from a woman under 40 in good health. Both conserved end residues are part of each CDR3. D genes are given only for firm matches. Some rows mark clone size as missing; the rest say once, few, many or name a class of expanded clone.

CDR3 protein: CASSLEAYEQFF
CDR3 DNA: TGCGCCAGCAGCTTGGAGGCTTATGAGCAGTTCTTC
V gene: TRBV5-1
J gene: TRBJ2-1
D gene: -
clone size: -

CDR3 protein: CASSEYMDLLAKNIQYF
CDR3 DNA: TGTGCCAGCAGTGAATATATGGACTTACTAGCCAAAAACATTCAGTACTTC
V gene: TRBV2
J gene: TRBJ2-4
D gene: -
clone size: -

CDR3 protein: CASSPVGTAEEKLFF
CDR3 DNA: TGTGCCAGCAGCCCAGTCGGGACAGCAGAGGAAAAACTGTTTTTT
V gene: TRBV28
J gene: TRBJ1-4
D gene: TRBD1
clone size: -

CDR3 protein: CASSFSALTDTQYF
CDR3 DNA: TGTGCCAGCAGTTTCTCAGCGTTAACCGATACGCAGTATTTT
V gene: TRBV28
J gene: TRBJ2-3
D gene: -
clone size: -

CDR3 protein: CASSPQDNEQFF
CDR3 DNA: TGTGCCAGCAGCCCCCAAGACAATGAGCAGTTCTTC
V gene: TRBV5-6
J gene: TRBJ2-1
D gene: -
clone size: -

CDR3 protein: CASSIDFQRGRVIGEQFF
CDR3 DNA: TGTGCCAGCTCCATCGACTTCCAGCGGGGGCGCGTGATCGGAGAGCAGTTCTTC
V gene: TRBV27
J gene: TRBJ2-1
D gene: TRBD2
clone size: -

CDR3 protein: CASSLGKGSYEQYF
CDR3 DNA: TGTGCCAGCAGCTTAGGGAAGGGGTCCTACGAGCAGTACTTC
V gene: TRBV13
J gene: TRBJ2-7
D gene: -
clone size: -

CDR3 protein: CASSHGGSGYEQYF
CDR3 DNA: TGCGCCAGCAGCCACGGCGGGAGTGGTTACGAGCAGTACTTC
V gene: TRBV4-1
J gene: TRBJ2-7
D gene: TRBD2
clone size: -

CDR3 protein: CASSLQDGAVEKLFF
CDR3 DNA: TGTGCCAGCAGCCTCCAAGACGGGGCCGTGGAGAAACTGTTTTTT
V gene: TRBV14
J gene: TRBJ1-4
D gene: -
clone size: -

CDR3 protein: CASWSGNTIYF
CDR3 DNA: TGTGCCAGCTGGTCTGGAAACACCATATATTTT
V gene: TRBV2
J gene: TRBJ1-3
D gene: -
clone size: once

CDR3 protein: CASSLVVRGRYADTQYF
CDR3 DNA: TGCGCCAGCAGCTTGGTAGTCAGGGGGCGGTATGCAGATACGCAGTATTTT
V gene: TRBV5-1
J gene: TRBJ2-3
D gene: TRBD1
clone size: -

CDR3 protein: CASSLGSGREQYF
CDR3 DNA: TGTGCCAGCAGTTTGGGTAGCGGGAGGGAGCAGTACTTC
V gene: TRBV28
J gene: TRBJ2-7
D gene: TRBD2
clone size: -

CDR3 protein: CSVDRALGEAFF
CDR3 DNA: TGCAGCGTTGACAGGGCGTTAGGTGAAGCTTTCTTT
V gene: TRBV29-1
J gene: TRBJ1-1
D gene: -
clone size: few

CDR3 protein: CASSEYPTDTQYF
CDR3 DNA: TGTGCCAGCAGTGAATACCCCACAGATACGCAGTATTTT
V gene: TRBV25-1
J gene: TRBJ2-3
D gene: -
clone size: -

CDR3 protein: CAWSPSGSSYEQYF
CDR3 DNA: TGTGCCTGGAGTCCGAGCGGGAGCTCCTACGAGCAGTACTTC
V gene: TRBV30
J gene: TRBJ2-7
D gene: TRBD2
clone size: -

CDR3 protein: CSVEYGRAPTDEQFF
CDR3 DNA: TGCAGCGTTGAATACGGGAGGGCCCCTACGGATGAGCAGTTCTTC
V gene: TRBV29-1
J gene: TRBJ2-1
D gene: TRBD2
clone size: -

CDR3 protein: CASSEGRTNTEAFF
CDR3 DNA: TGTGCCAGCAGTGAAGGGCGAACGAACACTGAAGCTTTCTTT
V gene: TRBV2
J gene: TRBJ1-1
D gene: -
clone size: -

CDR3 protein: CASSPDRVGYTF
CDR3 DNA: TGTGCCAGCAGTCCGGACAGGGTTGGCTACACCTTC
V gene: TRBV28
J gene: TRBJ1-2
D gene: TRBD1
clone size: -

CDR3 protein: CASSLGVSGNGEQYF
CDR3 DNA: TGTGCCAGCAGCTTAGGGGTTAGCGGGAATGGCGAGCAGTACTTC
V gene: TRBV13
J gene: TRBJ2-7
D gene: TRBD2
clone size: once